A single sample gave rise to the 28 T cell receptor beta chains below, sequenced in a study of blood T cell repertoires in COVID-19. Repertoires were generated with immunoSEQ multiplex PCR, while TCRdb's copy carries only in-frame clones and drops some. The data hold 180,000 or so clones, with roughly 78% observed a single time. The sample was peripheral blood. The receptors here all came from a woman aged 80 or older with active or convalescent COVID-19.

This clone was seen more than once but under ten times. This chain joins TRBV4-2 and TRBJ2-1; 9 bases are shared with TRBD2. This CDR3 comprises 16 residues. Germline CDR1 LGHNA, CDR2 YNFKEQ. Trimming cost V 2 bases and J 9 bases; bases outside gene matches: 11. CDR3 sequence (DNA): TGTGCCAGCAGCCAAAGCGGGACTAGCAATCACGCTGAGCAGTTCTTC. As protein: CASSQSGTSNHAEQFF.

V and J are TRBV6-4 and TRBJ2-2; D call uncertain. V lost 4 bases and J 7 bases, leaving 10 bases between the germline ends. The CDR3 is 13 residues long. The V gene's germline CDR1 is MRHNA and CDR2 SNTAGT. In DNA, the CDR3 is TGTGCCAGCAGTGTTTGGCAGAACGGGGAGCTGTTTTTT. As protein: CASSVWQNGELFF.

The J gene is TRBJ2-1, the V gene TRBV7-9; D may be TRBD1 (6 bases). The CDR3 spans 14 residues. Germline values: CDR1 SEHNR, CDR2 FQNEAQ (reference sequence). The V gene lost 11 bases and the J gene lost 5 bases, with 19 bases spanning the gap. The chain's CDR3 is CAGRELGGNNEQFF. The DNA of the CDR3 is TGTGCCGGACGTGAACTAGGGGGAAACAATGAGCAGTTCTTC.

V and J are TRBV18 and TRBJ1-3; 7 bases map to TRBD1. CDR3 length: 15 residues. Germline values: CDR1 KGHSH, CDR2 LQKENI. Unmatched junction bases numbered 5, after V lost 2 bases and J lost 4 bases. The CDR3 protein is CASSPATGFGNTIYF. CDR3 in DNA: TGTGCCAGCTCACCAGCGACAGGGTTCGGAAACACCATATATTTT.

This chain joins TRBV19 and TRBJ1-5; unclear D gene. V was pared by 1 base and J by 2 bases, with 9 bases between. The CDR3 consists of 15 residues. From germline, CDR1 is LNHDA and CDR2 SQIVND (reference sequence). The CDR3 here is CASSIGLEGNQPQHF. The CDR3 nucleotides are TGTGCCAGTAGTATAGGACTAGAGGGCAATCAGCCCCAGCATTTT.

V usage is TRBV28 and J usage is TRBJ2-5; D is possibly TRBD2 (5 bases). Germline V CDR1 and CDR2: MDHEN, SYDVKM. This CDR3 has 16 residues. Deletions cut 5 bases from V and 8 bases from J, with 24 bases between. CDR3 residues: CASSRGLNRVPETQYF. Here the CDR3 DNA reads TGTGCCAGCAGTCGAGGGCTAAACCGGGTTCCAGAAACCCAGTACTTC. Full variable domain (missing parts from reference TRBV28 and TRBJ2-5): DVKVTQSSRYLVKRTGEKVFLECVQDMDHENMFWYRQDPGLGLRLIYFSYDVKMKEKGDIPEGYSVSREKKERFSLILESASTNQTSMYLCASSRGLNRVPETQYFGPGTRLLVL.

The genes are TRBV10-3 and TRBJ1-4, with 8 bases identical to TRBD1. The CDR3 length is 15 residues. The V segment lost 4 bases and the J segment 1 base; nucleotides outside the gene matches: 2. Germline assignment: CDR1 ENHRY and CDR2 SYGVKD. The CDR3 DNA follows: TGTGCCATCAGTGTAGGGACAGGAACTAATGAAAAACTGTTTTTT. Protein: CAISVGTGTNEKLFF.

The chain joins TRBV10-2 to TRBJ2-5, with D perhaps matching TRBD2 (6 bases). With 8 bases removed from V and 1 base from J, the gap between germline ends came to 14 bases. This CDR3 is built from 14 residues. Germline loops: CDR1 WSHSY, CDR2 SAAADI. The CDR3 region is CASRLGTLQETQYF. CDR3 coding DNA: TGCGCCAGCCGCCTTGGGACTCTCCAAGAGACCCAGTACTTC.

This chain uses TRBV18 with TRBJ1-1; 8 positions match TRBD1. V dropped 1 base and J dropped 0; count of bases not matched to a gene: 4. The germline gives CDR1 KGHSH, CDR2 LQKENI. The CDR3 contains 16 residues. The CDR3 is CASSPQQGGMNTEAFF. The CDR3 bases are TGTGCCAGCTCACCACAACAGGGGGGGATGAACACTGAAGCTTTCTTT.

The chain employs TRBV30 and TRBJ2-2; the D gene is possibly TRBD2 (8 bases). The germline CDR1 and CDR2 sequences are GTSNPN and SVGIG (reference sequence). CDR3 length: 15 residues. The V end was cut by 3 bases, the J end by 6 bases, with 17 bases between. The CDR3 spells CAWSRGGRGSGELFF. The DNA for the CDR3 is TGTGCCTGGAGCCGGGGGGGCAGGGGGTCCGGGGAGCTGTTTTTT.

V and J are TRBV7-9 and TRBJ1-1, with 7 bases identical to TRBD1. The V segment lost 5 bases and the J segment 4 bases; nucleotides outside the gene matches: 7. CDR1 SEHNR and CDR2 FQNEAQ come from the germline V gene (reference sequence). CDR3 length: 14 residues. In DNA, the CDR3 is TGTGCCAGCAGCCGAACAGGGGTTGGCACTGAAGCTTTCTTT. It yields the protein CASSRTGVGTEAFF.

The chain joins TRBV9 to TRBJ2-3; the match to TRBD2 covers 11 bases. V gave up 3 bases and J gave up 3 bases; unmatched junction bases: 3. The CDR3 contains 15 residues. The V gene's germline CDR1 is SGDLS and CDR2 YYNGEE. The CDR3 loop is CASSDVAGGTDTQYF. The DNA for the CDR3 is TGTGCCAGCAGCGACGTAGCGGGGGGGACAGATACGCAGTATTTT.

V and J are TRBV10-3 and TRBJ2-7, with D hard to call. This CDR3 region has 13 residues. Germline CDR1 ENHRY, CDR2 SYGVKD. The V end was cut by 8 bases, the J end by 5 bases, with 16 bases between. The chain's CDR3 is CAIVRVVGNEQYF. CDR3 coding DNA: TGTGCCATCGTCCGGGTGGTCGGCAACGAGCAGTACTTC.

The chain uses TRBV2 and TRBJ2-7; D remains unclear. V was shortened by 0 bases and J by 7 bases, with 4 bases between the two germline ends. The V gene's germline CDR1 is SNHLY and CDR2 FYNNEI. The CDR3 is 11 residues long. The CDR3 reads CASSEAREQYF. DNA of the CDR3: TGTGCCAGCAGTGAAGCGCGGGAGCAGTACTTC.

The chain has TRBV5-1 and TRBJ2-2, with 10 bases that match TRBD1. CDR3 length equals 15 residues. Germline CDR1 SGHRS, CDR2 YFSETQ. J gave up 6 bases and V 2 bases, and 4 bases lay outside the gene matches. In nucleotides, the CDR3 is TGCGCCAGCAGCTTACGGGACAGGGGTGCCGGGGAGCTGTTTTTT. It encodes CASSLRDRGAGELFF.

The chain couples TRBV10-1 to TRBJ1-5, with 8 bases identical to TRBD1. The CDR3 contains 17 residues. Germline assignment: CDR1 WNHNN and CDR2 SYGVQD (reference sequence). V gave up 5 bases and J gave up 3 bases; unmatched junction bases: 12. The CDR3 sequence is CASSRRSDRGSNQPQHF. The CDR3 nucleotides are TGCGCCAGCAGTCGCCGTTCAGACAGGGGCTCCAATCAGCCCCAGCATTTT.

This rearrangement joins TRBV27 to TRBJ2-3; 9 bases match TRBD2. The CDR3 has 16 amino acids. CDR1 and CDR2 (germline): MNHEY, SMNVEV (reference sequence). J gave up 2 bases and V 7 bases, and 10 bases lay outside the gene matches. The CDR3 protein is CASTETTSGYTDTQYF. CDR3 nucleotide sequence: TGTGCCAGCACCGAGACGACTAGCGGATACACAGATACGCAGTATTTT.

The chain recombines TRBV3-1 (or the pseudogene TRBV3-2) with TRBJ1-4; no clear D gene. This CDR3 is built from 15 residues. V dropped 0 bases and J dropped 5 bases, with 10 bases sitting between them. Germline V lookup: CDR1 LGHDT, CDR2 YNNKEL (reference sequence). The CDR3 coding sequence is TGTGCCAGCAGCCAAGATCGAGGGTCCAATGAAAAACTGTTTTTT. As protein: CASSQDRGSNEKLFF.

This clone has just one count. The J gene is TRBJ1-1, the V gene TRBV30; no clear D gene. Trimming removed 3 bases from V and 4 bases from J, with 15 bases in between. The germline CDR1 and CDR2 sequences are GTSNPN and SVGIG (reference sequence). CDR3 length: 14 residues. This CDR3 reads CAWSGPGRGTEAFF. Here the CDR3 DNA reads TGTGCCTGGAGCGGCCCGGGGAGAGGCACTGAAGCTTTCTTT. The full variable domain, rest sourced from reference TRBV30 and TRBJ1-1, is SQTIHQWPATLVQPVGSPLSLECTVEGTSNPNLYWYRQAAGRGLQLLFYSVGIGQISSEVPQNLSASRPQDRQFILSSKKLLLSDSGFYLCAWSGPGRGTEAFFGQGTRLTVV.

The chain uses TRBV4-1 and TRBJ2-7; a weak D match, TRBD1 (5 bases). The length of the CDR3 is 15 residues. V was pared by 2 bases and J by 4 bases, with 15 bases between. The germline CDR1 and CDR2 sequences are MGHRA and YSYEKL. The CDR3 reads CASSQQGFFGYEQYF. CDR3 DNA: TGCGCCAGCAGCCAACAGGGTTTTTTTGGTTACGAGCAGTACTTC.

The chain couples TRBV2 to TRBJ2-1; D is uncertain. The germline V gene encodes CDR1 SNHLY and CDR2 FYNNEI. V shed 4 bases and J shed 3 bases, with 16 bases lying between them. The CDR3 runs 16 residues. The CDR3 here is CASSGRLRVSYNEQFF. The CDR3 region has the DNA TGTGCCAGCAGTGGAAGGCTACGGGTAAGCTACAATGAGCAGTTCTTC.

The J gene is TRBJ1-2, the V gene TRBV2; TRBD1 aligns across 7 bases. The germline V gene has CDR1 SNHLY and CDR2 FYNNEI. Trimming removed 6 bases from V and 2 bases from J; junction bases left unmatched: 6. The CDR3 is 14 residues long. The CDR3 DNA is TGTGCCAGCAGCCTGGGACAGCCGAACTATGGCTACACCTTC. This translates into CASSLGQPNYGYTF.

The chain employs TRBV28 and TRBJ1-1, with 7 bases that match TRBD1. From germline, CDR1 is MDHEN and CDR2 SYDVKM. CDR3 length: 13 amino acids. Trimming cost V 6 bases and J 0 bases; bases outside gene matches: 1. CDR3 sequence: CASRDRLNTEAFF. CDR3 sequence (DNA): TGTGCCAGCAGGGACAGGTTGAACACTGAAGCTTTCTTT.

This clone was counted a few times. This chain connects TRBV6-6 to TRBJ1-1, with D maybe TRBD1 (5 bases). The V gene lost 2 bases and the J gene lost 1 base, with 8 bases spanning the gap. CDR3 length: 14 residues. CDR1 MNHNY and CDR2 SVGAGI come from the germline V gene (reference sequence). CDR3 DNA sequence: TGTGCCAGCAGTTACGCGGGGGGGAACACTGAAGCTTTCTTT. Protein product: CASSYAGGNTEAFF.

The chain carries TRBV19 and TRBJ1-2; D perhaps matches TRBD1 (5 bases). This CDR3 is built from 13 residues. The germline V and J ends were trimmed by 11 bases and 8 bases, with 21 bases remaining between them. The germline gives CDR1 LNHDA, CDR2 SQIVND (reference sequence). The CDR3 coding sequence is TGTGCCGTTCTAGGGGAAGGGCCGAGAGGCTACACCTTC. This codes for CAVLGEGPRGYTF. The whole variable domain, remainder taken from reference TRBV19 and TRBJ1-2, is DGGITQSPKYLFRKEGQNVTLSCEQNLNHDAMYWYRQDPGQGLRLIYYSQIVNDFQKGDIAEGYSVSREKKESFPLTVTSAQKNPTAFYLCAVLGEGPRGYTFGSGTRLTVV.

The CDR3 is CASSPRTGDEKLFF. The CDR3 region has the DNA TGTGCCAGCAGCCCTCGGACAGGGGATGAAAAACTGTTTTTT. V is TRBV5-4 and J is TRBJ1-4, with TRBD1 matching 9 bases. V gave up 4 bases and J gave up 6 bases; unmatched junction bases: 4. CDR3 length equals 14 residues. Germline CDR1 and CDR2: SGHNT and YYREEE (reference sequence).

The chain employs TRBV24-1 and TRBJ2-5, with TRBD1 matching 9 bases. This CDR3 comprises 15 residues. The trim removed 3 bases at V and 2 bases at J, leaving 3 bases unmatched. CDR1 is KGHDR, CDR2 SFDVKD, per germline. The CDR3 bases are TGTGCCACCAGTGATCTAGGGACAGGGCAAGAGACCCAGTACTTC. Its protein product is CATSDLGTGQETQYF.

The CDR3 loop is CASSFPLSGFGYTF. The CDR3 bases are TGTGCCAGCAGTTTCCCCCTCTCGGGTTTTGGCTACACCTTC. V and J are TRBV28 and TRBJ1-2; D gene ambiguous. CDR3 length: 14 residues. Germline CDR1 and CDR2: MDHEN and SYDVKM. V was clipped by 3 bases and J by 7 bases, with 15 bases between them.